This record looks at one T cell receptor (beta chain) sequence and its context. Its antigen is not known. The germline CDR1 and CDR2 sequences are SGHTA and FQGNSA. The V gene end was trimmed by 4 bases and the J gene end by 3 bases; junction bases not matched to a gene: 6. The CDR3 runs 15 residues. The source of the sample is a study of cytomegalovirus exposure and HLA in healthy donors. The study's findings and limits: The authors reported that TCR beta sequences could predict HLA-A and HLA-B alleles. These predictions were accurate for most subjects in the first cohort. Indistinguishability led to the exclusion of some V segments, TRBV6-2 and TRBV6-3 included.

PCR amplification relied on 60 Vbeta primers (plus 13 Jbeta primers). Using immunoSEQ multiplex PCR, the repertoire was profiled, and TCRdb retains in-frame clones only, with some absent. Across approximately 110,000 clones, the top ten clones capture 2.5% to 3% of the sample. This sequence joins TRBV7-2 and TRBJ1-2; 9 bases match TRBD1. This TCR was sampled from a man aged 25-45 years in good health and CMV-seronegative. The source material was PBMCs. CDR3 sequence: CASSSTGGLDYGYTF. Written as DNA, the CDR3 is TGTGCCAGCAGCTCTACAGGGGGCTTGGACTATGGCTACACCTTC.